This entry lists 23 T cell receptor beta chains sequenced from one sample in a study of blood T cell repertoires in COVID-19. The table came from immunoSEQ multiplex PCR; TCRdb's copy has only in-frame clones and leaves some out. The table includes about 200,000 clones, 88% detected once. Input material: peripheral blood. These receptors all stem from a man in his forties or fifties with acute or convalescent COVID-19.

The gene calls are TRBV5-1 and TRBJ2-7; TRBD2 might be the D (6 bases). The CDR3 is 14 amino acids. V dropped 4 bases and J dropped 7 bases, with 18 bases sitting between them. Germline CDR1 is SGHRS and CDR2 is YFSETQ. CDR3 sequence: CASSTGTGGGEQYF. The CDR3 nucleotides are TGCGCCAGCAGCACCGGGACTGGGGGAGGTGAGCAGTACTTC. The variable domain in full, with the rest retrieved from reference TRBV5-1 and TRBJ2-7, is KAGVTQTPRYLIKTRGQQVTLSCSPISGHRSVSWYQQTPGQGLQFLFEYFSETQRNKGNFPGRFSGRQFSNSRSEMNVSTLELGDSALYLCASSTGTGGGEQYFGPGTRLTVT.

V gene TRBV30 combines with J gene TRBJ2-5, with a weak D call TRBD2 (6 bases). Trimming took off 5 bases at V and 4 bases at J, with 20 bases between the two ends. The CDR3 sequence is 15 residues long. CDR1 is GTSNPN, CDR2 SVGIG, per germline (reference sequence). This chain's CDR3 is CAWAIGWRGGETQYF. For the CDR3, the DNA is TGTGCCTGGGCCATTGGGTGGCGGGGAGGAGAGACCCAGTACTTC.

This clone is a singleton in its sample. The CDR3 DNA is TGTGCCACCAGTGATTTTGACAACTACAATGAGCAGTTCTTC. Translated: CATSDFDNYNEQFF. The genes are TRBV24-1 and TRBJ2-1; D is ambiguous. V was trimmed by 1 base and J by 3 bases, leaving 6 bases between them. The CDR3 is made up of 14 amino acids. In germline, CDR1 is KGHDR, CDR2 SFDVKD.

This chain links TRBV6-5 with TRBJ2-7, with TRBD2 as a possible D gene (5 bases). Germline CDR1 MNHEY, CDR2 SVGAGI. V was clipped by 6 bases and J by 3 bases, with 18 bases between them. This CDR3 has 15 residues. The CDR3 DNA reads TGTGCCAGCAGCACCGGGCGCCACCGGGGCTACGAGCAGTACTTC. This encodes CASSTGRHRGYEQYF.

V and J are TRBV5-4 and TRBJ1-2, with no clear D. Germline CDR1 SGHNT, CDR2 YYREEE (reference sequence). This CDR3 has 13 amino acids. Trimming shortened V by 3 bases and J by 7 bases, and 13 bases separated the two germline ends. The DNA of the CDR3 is TGTGCCAGCAGCTCGACGGGGATGGGTGGCTACACCTTC. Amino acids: CASSSTGMGGYTF.

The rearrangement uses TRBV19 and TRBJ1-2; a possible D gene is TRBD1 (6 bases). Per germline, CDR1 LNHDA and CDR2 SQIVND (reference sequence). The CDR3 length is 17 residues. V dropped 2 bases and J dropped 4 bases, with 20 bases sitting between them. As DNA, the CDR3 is TGTGCCAGTAGTATACCCCCGTCGCGGCCAGGGGTCTATGGCTACACCTTC. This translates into CASSIPPSRPGVYGYTF.

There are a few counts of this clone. This CDR3 reads CSVAAGPNTGELFF. CDR3 nucleotides: TGCAGCGTTGCAGCAGGGCCGAACACCGGGGAGCTGTTTTTT. The rearrangement uses TRBV29-1 and TRBJ2-2; a possible D gene is TRBD1 (5 bases). Germline CDR1 and CDR2: SQVTM and ANQGSEA. Trimming stripped 4 bases from V and 0 bases from J, with 9 bases between. This CDR3 contains 14 residues.

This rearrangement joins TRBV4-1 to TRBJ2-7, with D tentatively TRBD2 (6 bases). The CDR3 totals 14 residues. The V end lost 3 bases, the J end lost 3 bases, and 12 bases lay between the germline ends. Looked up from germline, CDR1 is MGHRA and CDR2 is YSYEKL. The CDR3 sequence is CASSQREKGYEQYF. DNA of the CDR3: TGCGCCAGCAGCCAGCGGGAAAAGGGCTACGAGCAGTACTTC.

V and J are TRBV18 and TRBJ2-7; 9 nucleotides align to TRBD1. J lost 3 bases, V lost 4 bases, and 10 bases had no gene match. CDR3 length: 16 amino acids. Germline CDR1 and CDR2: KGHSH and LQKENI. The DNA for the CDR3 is TGTGCCAGCTCACTCGTCCGGGACAGGGACATCTACGAGCAGTACTTC. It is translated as CASSLVRDRDIYEQYF.

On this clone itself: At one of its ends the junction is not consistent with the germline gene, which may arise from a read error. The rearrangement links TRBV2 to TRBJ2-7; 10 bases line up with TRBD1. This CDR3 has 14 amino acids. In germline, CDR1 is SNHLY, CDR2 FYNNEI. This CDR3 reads CASSKTGGHPQQYF. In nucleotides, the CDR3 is TGTGCCAGCAGTAAGACAGGGGGCCATCCCCAGCAATACTTC.

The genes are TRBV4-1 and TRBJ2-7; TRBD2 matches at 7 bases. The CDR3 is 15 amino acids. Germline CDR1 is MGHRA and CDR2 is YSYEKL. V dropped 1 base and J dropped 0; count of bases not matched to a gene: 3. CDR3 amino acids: CASSQAGGYSYEQYF. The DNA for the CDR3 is TGCGCCAGCAGCCAAGCCGGGGGGTACTCCTACGAGCAGTACTTC.

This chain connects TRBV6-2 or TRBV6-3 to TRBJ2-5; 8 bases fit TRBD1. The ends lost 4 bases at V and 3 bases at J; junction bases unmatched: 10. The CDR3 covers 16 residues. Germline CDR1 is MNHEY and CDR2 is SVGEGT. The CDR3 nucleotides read TGTGCCAGCAGTTCCCGCGCCAGGACAGGGAAAGAGACCCAGTACTTC. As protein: CASSSRARTGKETQYF.

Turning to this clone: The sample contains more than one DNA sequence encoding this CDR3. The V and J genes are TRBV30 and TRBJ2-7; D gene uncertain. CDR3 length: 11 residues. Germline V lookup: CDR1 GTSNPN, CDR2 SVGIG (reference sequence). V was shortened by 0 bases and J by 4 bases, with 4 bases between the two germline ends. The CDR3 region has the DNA TGTGCCTGGAGTGTGAGTTACGAGCAGTACTTC. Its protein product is CAWSVSYEQYF.

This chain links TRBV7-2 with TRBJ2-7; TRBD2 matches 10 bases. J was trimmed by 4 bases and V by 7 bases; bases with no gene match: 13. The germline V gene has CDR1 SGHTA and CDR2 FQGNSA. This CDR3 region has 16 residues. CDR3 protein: CASTTSSGRTRYEQYF. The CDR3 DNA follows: TGTGCCAGCACTACTTCTAGCGGGAGAACTCGGTACGAGCAGTACTTC.

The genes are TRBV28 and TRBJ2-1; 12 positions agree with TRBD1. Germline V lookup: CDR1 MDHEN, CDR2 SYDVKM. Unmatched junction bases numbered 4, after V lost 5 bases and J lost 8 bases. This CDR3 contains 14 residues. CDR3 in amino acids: CASSRGTGGDEQFF. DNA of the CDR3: TGTGCCAGCAGTAGAGGGACAGGGGGCGATGAGCAGTTCTTC.

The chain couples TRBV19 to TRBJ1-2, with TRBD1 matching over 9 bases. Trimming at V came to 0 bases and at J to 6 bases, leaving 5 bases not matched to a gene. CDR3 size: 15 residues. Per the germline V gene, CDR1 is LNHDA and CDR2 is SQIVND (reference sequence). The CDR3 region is CASSIDRGTGNGYTF. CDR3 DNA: TGTGCCAGTAGTATAGATAGGGGGACAGGGAATGGCTACACCTTC.

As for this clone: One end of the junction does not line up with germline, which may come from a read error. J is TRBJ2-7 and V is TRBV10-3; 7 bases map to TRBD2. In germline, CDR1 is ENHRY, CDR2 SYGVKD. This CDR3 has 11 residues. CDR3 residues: CAISEGVAGSF. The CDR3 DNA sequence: TGTGCCATCAGTGAAGGGGTAGCGGGTTCCTTC.

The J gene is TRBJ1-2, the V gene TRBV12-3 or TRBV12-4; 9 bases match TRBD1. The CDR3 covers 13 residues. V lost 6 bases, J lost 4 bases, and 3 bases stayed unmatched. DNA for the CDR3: TGTGCCAGCAGAAGGACAGGGGTCTATGGCTACACCTTC. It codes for CASRRTGVYGYTF.

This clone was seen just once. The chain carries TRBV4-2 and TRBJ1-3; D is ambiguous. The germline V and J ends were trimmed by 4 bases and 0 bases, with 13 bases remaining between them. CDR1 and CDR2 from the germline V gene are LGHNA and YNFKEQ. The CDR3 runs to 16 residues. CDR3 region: CASSPSLGSSGNTIYF. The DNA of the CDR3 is TGTGCCAGCAGCCCCAGTCTAGGCAGCTCTGGAAACACCATATATTTT.

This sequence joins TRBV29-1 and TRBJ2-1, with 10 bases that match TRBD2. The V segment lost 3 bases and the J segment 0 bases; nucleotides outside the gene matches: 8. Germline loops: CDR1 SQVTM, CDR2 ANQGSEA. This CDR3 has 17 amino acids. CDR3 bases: TGCAGCGTTGAGTCTAGCGGGAGATCAGGCTCCTACAATGAGCAGTTCTTC. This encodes CSVESSGRSGSYNEQFF.

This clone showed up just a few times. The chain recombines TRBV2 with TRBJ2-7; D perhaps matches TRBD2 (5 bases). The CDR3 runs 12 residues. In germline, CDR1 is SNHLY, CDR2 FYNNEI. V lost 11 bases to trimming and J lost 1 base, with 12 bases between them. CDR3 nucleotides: TGTGCCGCCCACGGGGAATCCTACGAGCAGTACTTC. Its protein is CAAHGESYEQYF.

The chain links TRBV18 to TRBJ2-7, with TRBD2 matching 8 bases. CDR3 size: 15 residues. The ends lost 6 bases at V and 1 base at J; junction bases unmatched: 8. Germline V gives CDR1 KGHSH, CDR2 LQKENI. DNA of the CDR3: TGTGCCAGCTCTCGACGAGTAGCGGGATCCTACGAGCAGTACTTC. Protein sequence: CASSRRVAGSYEQYF.

In DNA, the CDR3 is TGTGCCAGCAGCTTAGCTACCCTCCGGCGGGACCCTGACAATGAGCAGTTCTTC. Its protein product is CASSLATLRRDPDNEQFF. V and J are TRBV7-6 and TRBJ2-1, with D possibly TRBD2 on 6 matching bases. The length of the CDR3 is 18 residues. V was cut by 0 bases and J by 5 bases, with 20 bases left in between. In germline, CDR1 is SGHVS, CDR2 FNYEAQ.